This T cell receptor beta chain was sequenced during a study of cytomegalovirus exposure and HLA in healthy donors. On the study more broadly: There were some 380 genotyped donors. Of these, roughly 80% fell in the genetic ancestry cluster associated with self-reported Caucasian donors. Study-wide results and caveats: Previously analyzed data showed that most TCR beta V segments were productive at a frequency of about 87% or about 30%.

As regards this clone: The antigen remains undetermined.

V lost 8 bases, J lost 2 bases, and 16 bases lay in between. CDR1 and CDR2 from the germline V gene are ENHRY and SYGVKD. This CDR3 is 14 amino acids long. The PCR employed 60 Vbeta primers together with 13 Jbeta primers. Original data processing: Counted up in a later analysis, unique TCR beta chains came to about 83 million, with around 9.9 million shared. Produced via immunoSEQ multiplex PCR; TCRdb's table is partial and in-frame only. Clonal size and the V and J genes are those of that table, whereas D and trimming came from the DNA. The repertoire holds 110,000 to 150,000 clones, with around 75% as singletons.

The V gene is TRBV10-3, the J gene TRBJ2-7; D is possibly TRBD1 (6 bases). Sequenced sample: PBMCs. This TCR was sampled from a woman aged 40 to 49 in good health and CMV-seronegative. This CDR3 is CAIGQPPGPYEQYF. The CDR3 DNA is TGTGCCATCGGACAGCCTCCAGGGCCCTACGAGCAGTACTTC.